This T cell receptor beta chain originates from a study of blood T cells in healthy people across ages. Study-level points and caveats: Using unsorted PBMCs precluded a conclusive naive versus antigen-experienced comparison. Percentage of naive T cells showed a strong correlation with TCR beta diversity.

The CDR3 runs to 17 residues. The V end lost 4 bases, the J end lost 0 bases, and 16 bases lay between the germline ends. CDR1 MNHEY and CDR2 SVGAGI come from the germline V gene. A J-beta primer mix and a sample-barcoded 5' primer were used in a second PCR of about 7 to 12 cycles. TCRdb analysed the 5' RACE reads with MiXCR anew, one entry per CDR3 protein. This sample yields hundreds of thousands of distinct CDR3 sequences, of which around 52% are seen a single time; about 14% belongs to the top ten. This clonotype was detected a few times. The antigen is undetermined. The rearrangement links TRBV6-5 to TRBJ1-5; D not certain. Sequenced sample: blood. This sequence was found in a woman of 80 years or more in good health. Here the CDR3 reads CASSSIRTLYSNQPQHF. The CDR3 DNA sequence: TGTGCCAGCAGTTCCATCCGGACCCTTTATAGCAATCAGCCCCAGCATTTT.